What follows describes a single TCR beta chain. Semi-nested PCR with Nested Universal Primer A followed constant-region reverse priming of full-length variable regions. TCRdb redid the calling of the 5' RACE reads with MiXCR, one entry per CDR3 protein. There are about 42,000 distinct CDR3 sequences in the sample; around 20% occur only once, and under 5% lies in the top ten. Cells sorted as Tregs were CD4+, CD25+ and CD127-/low. The receptor's source is a female donor with breast cancer. Input material: Tregs sorted from blood.

The CDR3, as DNA: TGTGCCAGCAGTTACGGAGCGGGCTCCTACAATGAGCAGTTCTTC. Encoded protein: CASSYGAGSYNEQFF. The V call is TRBV6-5, the J call TRBJ2-1; TRBD2 is a possible D gene (6 bases). The CDR3 runs 15 residues. Germline CDR1 reads MNHEY; CDR2 reads SVGAGI. The V end lost 2 bases, the J end lost 0 bases, and 8 bases lay between the germline ends.